This T cell receptor beta chain was captured by sequencing in a study of T cells after posttransplantation cyclophosphamide. The table lists this clone with many counts. Its antigen is as yet unknown. Clones were read by immunoSEQ multiplex PCR, and TCRdb kept only the in-frame ones, dropping some. The sample yields tens of thousands of clones, without any singletons. Study-level results: After PTCy, TRB diversity resembled that of CNI/methotrexate controls. Tissue-infiltrating T cells from skin or gut overlapped little with blood T cells. Donor-recipient repertoire similarity was low at 1-2 months, rising over year one.

The related graft donor's blood sample was taken on the day of bone marrow donation. The CDR3 runs to 17 residues. J lost 3 bases, V lost 0 bases, and 5 bases had no gene match. Germline CDR1 is MGHRA and CDR2 is YSYEKL. The clonotype comes from a man in his forties or fifties in good health, CMV-negative, and a related stem cell transplant donor. The sample consisted of PBMCs. The genes are TRBV4-1 and TRBJ2-5; 12 bases align to TRBD2. The CDR3 spells CASSQDQRTSGEETQYF. The CDR3 DNA reads as TGCGCCAGCAGCCAAGATCAGAGGACTAGCGGGGAAGAGACCCAGTACTTC.